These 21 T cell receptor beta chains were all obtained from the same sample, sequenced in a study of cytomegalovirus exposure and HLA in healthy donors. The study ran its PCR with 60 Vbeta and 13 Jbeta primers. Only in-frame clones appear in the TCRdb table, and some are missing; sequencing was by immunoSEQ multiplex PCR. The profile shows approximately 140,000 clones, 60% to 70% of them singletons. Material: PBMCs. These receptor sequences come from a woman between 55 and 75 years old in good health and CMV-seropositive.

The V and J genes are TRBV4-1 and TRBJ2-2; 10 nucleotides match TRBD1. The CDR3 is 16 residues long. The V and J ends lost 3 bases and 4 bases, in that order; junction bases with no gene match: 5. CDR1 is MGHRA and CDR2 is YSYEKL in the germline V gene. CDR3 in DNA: TGCGCCAGCAGCCACCGGACAGGGGGAGTCACCGGGGAGCTGTTTTTT. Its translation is CASSHRTGGVTGELFF.

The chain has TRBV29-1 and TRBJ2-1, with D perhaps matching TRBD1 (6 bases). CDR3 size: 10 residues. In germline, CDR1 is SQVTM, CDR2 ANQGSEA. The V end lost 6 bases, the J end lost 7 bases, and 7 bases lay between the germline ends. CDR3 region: CSVRGNEQFF. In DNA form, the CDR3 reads TGCAGCGTCAGGGGTAATGAGCAGTTCTTC.

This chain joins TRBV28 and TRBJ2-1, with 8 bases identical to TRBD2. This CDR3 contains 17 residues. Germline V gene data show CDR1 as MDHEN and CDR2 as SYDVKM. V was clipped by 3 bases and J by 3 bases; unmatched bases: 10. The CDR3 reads CASSFASGTSRYNEQFF. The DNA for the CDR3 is TGTGCCAGCAGTTTTGCTTCCGGGACTAGTCGCTACAATGAGCAGTTCTTC.

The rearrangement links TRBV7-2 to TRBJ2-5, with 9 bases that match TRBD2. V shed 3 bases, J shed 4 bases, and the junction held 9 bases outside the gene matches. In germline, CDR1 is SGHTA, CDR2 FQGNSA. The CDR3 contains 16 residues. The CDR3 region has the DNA TGTGCCAGCAGCTTTCAGATAGCGGGAGCAGGAGAGACCCAGTACTTC. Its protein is CASSFQIAGAGETQYF.

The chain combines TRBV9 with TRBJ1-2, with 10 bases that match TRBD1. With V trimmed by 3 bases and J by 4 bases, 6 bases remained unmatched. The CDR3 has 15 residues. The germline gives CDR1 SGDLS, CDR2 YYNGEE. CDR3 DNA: TGTGCCAGCAGCGGGGGACAGGGGACTGGCTATGGCTACACCTTC. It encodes CASSGGQGTGYGYTF.

Here the CDR3 DNA reads TGTGCCAGCAGCCCTGAAATGAGGAAACTGTTTTTT. This codes for CASSPEMRKLFF. The genes are TRBV7-9 and TRBJ1-4; D is undetermined. The germline CDR1 and CDR2 sequences are SEHNR and FQNEAQ (reference sequence). The CDR3 runs 12 residues. V was clipped by 5 bases and J by 11 bases, with 12 bases between them.

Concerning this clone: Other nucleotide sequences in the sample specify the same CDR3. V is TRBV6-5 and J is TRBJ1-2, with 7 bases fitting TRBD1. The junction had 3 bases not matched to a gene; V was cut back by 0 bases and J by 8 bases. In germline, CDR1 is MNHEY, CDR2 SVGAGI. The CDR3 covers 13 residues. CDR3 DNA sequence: TGTGCCAGCAGTTACTCCAGGGGGAACGGCTACACCTTC. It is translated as CASSYSRGNGYTF.

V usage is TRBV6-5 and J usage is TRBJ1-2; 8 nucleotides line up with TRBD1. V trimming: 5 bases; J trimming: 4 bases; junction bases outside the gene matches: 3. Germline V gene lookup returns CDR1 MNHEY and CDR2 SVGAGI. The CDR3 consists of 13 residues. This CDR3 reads CASSITGGYGYTF. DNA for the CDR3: TGTGCCAGCAGTATCACAGGGGGCTATGGCTACACCTTC.

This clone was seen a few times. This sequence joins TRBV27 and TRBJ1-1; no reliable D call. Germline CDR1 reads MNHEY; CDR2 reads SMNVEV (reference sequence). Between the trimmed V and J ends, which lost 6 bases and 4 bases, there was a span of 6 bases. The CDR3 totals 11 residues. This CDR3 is CASRSGTEAFF. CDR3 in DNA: TGTGCCAGCAGGTCGGGCACTGAAGCTTTCTTT.

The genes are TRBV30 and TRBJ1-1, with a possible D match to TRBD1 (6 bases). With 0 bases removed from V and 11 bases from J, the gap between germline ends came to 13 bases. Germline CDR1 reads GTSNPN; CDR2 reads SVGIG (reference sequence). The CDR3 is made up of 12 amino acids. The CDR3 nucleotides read TGTGCCTGGAGTGTAGGGGGATCGCAGGCTTTCTTT. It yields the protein CAWSVGGSQAFF.

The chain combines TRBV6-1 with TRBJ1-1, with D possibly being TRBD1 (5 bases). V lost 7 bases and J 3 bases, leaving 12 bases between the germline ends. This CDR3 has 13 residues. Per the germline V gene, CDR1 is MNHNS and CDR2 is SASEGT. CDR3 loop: CASTSTRDTEAFF. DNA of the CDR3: TGTGCCAGCACCTCCACCAGGGACACTGAAGCTTTCTTT.

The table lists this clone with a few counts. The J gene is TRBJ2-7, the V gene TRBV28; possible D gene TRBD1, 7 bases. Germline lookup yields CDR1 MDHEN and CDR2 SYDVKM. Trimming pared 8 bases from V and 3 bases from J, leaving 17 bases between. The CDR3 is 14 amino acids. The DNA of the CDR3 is TGTGCCAGCCTAAGCAGGGGGACTTACTACGAGCAGTACTTC. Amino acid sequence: CASLSRGTYYEQYF.

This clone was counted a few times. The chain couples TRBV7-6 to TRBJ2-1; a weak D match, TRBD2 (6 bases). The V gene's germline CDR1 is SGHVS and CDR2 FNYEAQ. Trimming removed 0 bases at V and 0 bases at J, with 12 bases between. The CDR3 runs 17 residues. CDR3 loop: CASSLAPGENSYNEQFF. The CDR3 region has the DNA TGTGCCAGCAGCTTAGCGCCGGGGGAGAACTCCTACAATGAGCAGTTCTTC.

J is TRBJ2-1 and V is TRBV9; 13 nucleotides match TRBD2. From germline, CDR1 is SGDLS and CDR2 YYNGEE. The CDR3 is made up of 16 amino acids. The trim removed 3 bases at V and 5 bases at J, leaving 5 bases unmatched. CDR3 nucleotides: TGTGCCAGCAGCGCCGGGACTAGCGGGAATCACAATGAGCAGTTCTTC. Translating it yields CASSAGTSGNHNEQFF.

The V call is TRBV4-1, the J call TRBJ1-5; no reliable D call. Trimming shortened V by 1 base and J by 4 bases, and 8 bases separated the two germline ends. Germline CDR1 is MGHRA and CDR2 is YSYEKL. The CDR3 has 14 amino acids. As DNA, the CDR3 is TGCGCCAGCAGCCAAGCCCGGGTAAATCAGCCCCAGCATTTT. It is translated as CASSQARVNQPQHF.

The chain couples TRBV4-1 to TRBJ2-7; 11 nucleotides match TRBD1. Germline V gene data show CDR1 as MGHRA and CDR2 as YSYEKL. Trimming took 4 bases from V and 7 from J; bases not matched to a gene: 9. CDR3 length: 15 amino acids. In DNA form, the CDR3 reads TGCGCCAGCAGCCCGGGCGGGACAGGGGGTGGGGAGCAGTACTTC. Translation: CASSPGGTGGGEQYF.

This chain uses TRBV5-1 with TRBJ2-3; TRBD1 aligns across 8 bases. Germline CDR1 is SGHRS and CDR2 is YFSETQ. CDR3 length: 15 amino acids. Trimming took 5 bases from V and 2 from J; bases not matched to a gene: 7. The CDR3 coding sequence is TGCGCCAGCAGAACCAGACAGGGGAACACAGATACGCAGTATTTT. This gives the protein CASRTRQGNTDTQYF.

The CDR3 sequence is CASSALSGGGSYEQYF. CDR3 nucleotides: TGTGCCAGCAGTGCGCTCTCGGGAGGGGGCTCCTACGAGCAGTACTTC. This chain links TRBV28 with TRBJ2-7; 8 bases align to TRBD2. V was clipped by 5 bases and J by 0 bases; unmatched bases: 9. This CDR3 spans 16 amino acids. Per the germline V gene, CDR1 is MDHEN and CDR2 is SYDVKM.

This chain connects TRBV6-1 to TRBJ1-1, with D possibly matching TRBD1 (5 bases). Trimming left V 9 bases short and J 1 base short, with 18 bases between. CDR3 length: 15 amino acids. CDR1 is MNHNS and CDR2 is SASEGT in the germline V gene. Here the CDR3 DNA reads TGTGCCAGTCCCTGGGATGGGGGGACGAACACTGAAGCTTTCTTT. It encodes CASPWDGGTNTEAFF.

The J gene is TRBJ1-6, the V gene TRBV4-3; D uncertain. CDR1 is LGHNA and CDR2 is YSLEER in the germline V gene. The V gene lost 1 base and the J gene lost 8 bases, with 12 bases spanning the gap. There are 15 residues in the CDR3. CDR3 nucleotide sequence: TGCGCCAGCAGCCAAGGAGAGGGAATTGATTCACCCCTCCACTTT. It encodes CASSQGEGIDSPLHF.

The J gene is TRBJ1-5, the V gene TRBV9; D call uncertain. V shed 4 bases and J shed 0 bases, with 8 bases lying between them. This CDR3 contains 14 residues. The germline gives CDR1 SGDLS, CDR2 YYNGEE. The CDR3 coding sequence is TGTGCCAGCAGCCCACAGCCTAGCAATCAGCCCCAGCATTTT. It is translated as CASSPQPSNQPQHF.